A selection of T cell receptor beta chains follows, all from one sample in a study of blood T cells in healthy people across ages. TCRdb re-analysed the 5' RACE reads in MiXCR, keeping a single row per CDR3 protein. The table records around 990,000 distinct CDR3 sequences, almost 25% of them present only once. The sample also formed part of further work on T cells of mothers and their children.

The specimen sequenced was blood. Source of these receptors: a girl aged 2-10 years in good health. CDR3s include the opening cysteine and the closing phenylalanine or tryptophan. The order of the fields is J gene, V gene, CDR3 protein.

J: TRBJ1-5
V: TRBV20-1
CDR3: CSAREGKGPYSNQPQHF

J: TRBJ2-1
V: TRBV5-1
CDR3: CASSLVGTGSEEQFF

J: TRBJ2-7
V: TRBV6-5
CDR3: CASSASGQGSYEQYF

J: TRBJ2-1
V: TRBV18
CDR3: CASSPSPQDYNEQFF

J: TRBJ2-1
V: TRBV19
CDR3: CASSRGGAGNEQFF

J: .
V: TRBV5-6
CDR3: CASSLWVGYEQFF

J: TRBJ1-5
V: TRBV12-3/TRBV12-4
CDR3: CASTEVPGGNQPRHF

J: TRBJ1-2
V: TRBV24-1
CDR3: CATSAGRDGYTF

J: TRBJ1-5
V: TRBV4-2
CDR3: CASSADRDQPQHF

J: TRBJ2-1
V: TRBV3-1
CDR3: CASSQLMDRGNEQFF

J: .
V: TRBV7-8
CDR3: CASSYRDREAYEQYF

J: TRBJ2-3
V: TRBV6-4
CDR3: CASSDSTGEGDMQYF

J: TRBJ2-1
V: TRBV3-1
CDR3: CASSQDFRLAGDRQFF

J: TRBJ2-7
V: TRBV7-8
CDR3: CASSLGRQGSSYEQYF